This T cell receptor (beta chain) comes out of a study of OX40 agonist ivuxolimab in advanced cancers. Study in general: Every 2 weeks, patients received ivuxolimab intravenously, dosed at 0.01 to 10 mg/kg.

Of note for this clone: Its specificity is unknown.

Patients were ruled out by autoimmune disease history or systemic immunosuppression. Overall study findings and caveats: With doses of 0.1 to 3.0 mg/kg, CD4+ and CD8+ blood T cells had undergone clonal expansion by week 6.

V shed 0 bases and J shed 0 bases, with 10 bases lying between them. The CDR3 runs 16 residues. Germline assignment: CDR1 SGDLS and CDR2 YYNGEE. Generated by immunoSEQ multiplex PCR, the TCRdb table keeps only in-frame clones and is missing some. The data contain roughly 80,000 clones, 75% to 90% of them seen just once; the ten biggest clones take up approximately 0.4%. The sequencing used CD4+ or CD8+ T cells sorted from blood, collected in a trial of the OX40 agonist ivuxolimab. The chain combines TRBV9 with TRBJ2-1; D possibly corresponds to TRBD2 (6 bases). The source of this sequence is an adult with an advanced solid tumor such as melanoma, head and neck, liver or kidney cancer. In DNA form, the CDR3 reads TGTGCCAGCAGCGTAGTTGGGGGGAGCTCCTACAATGAGCAGTTCTTC. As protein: CASSVVGGSSYNEQFF.